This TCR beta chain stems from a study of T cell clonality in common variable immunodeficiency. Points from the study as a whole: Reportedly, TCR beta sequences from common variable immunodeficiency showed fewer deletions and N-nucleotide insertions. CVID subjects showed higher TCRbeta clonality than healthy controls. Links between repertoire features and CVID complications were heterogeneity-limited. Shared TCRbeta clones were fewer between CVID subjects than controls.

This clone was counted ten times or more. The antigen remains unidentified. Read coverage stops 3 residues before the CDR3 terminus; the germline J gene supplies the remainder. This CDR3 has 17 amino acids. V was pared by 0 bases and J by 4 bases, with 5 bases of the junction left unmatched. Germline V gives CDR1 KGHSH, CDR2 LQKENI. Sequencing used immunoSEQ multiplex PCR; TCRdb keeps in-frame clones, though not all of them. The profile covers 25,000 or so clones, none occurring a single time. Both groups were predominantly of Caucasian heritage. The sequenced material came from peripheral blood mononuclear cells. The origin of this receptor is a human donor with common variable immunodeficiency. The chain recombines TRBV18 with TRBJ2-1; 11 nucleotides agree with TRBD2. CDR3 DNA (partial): TGTGCCAGCTCACCACCCATTAGCGGGAGGGAATACAATGAG. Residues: CASSPPISGREYNE. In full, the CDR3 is CASSPPISGREYNEQFF.